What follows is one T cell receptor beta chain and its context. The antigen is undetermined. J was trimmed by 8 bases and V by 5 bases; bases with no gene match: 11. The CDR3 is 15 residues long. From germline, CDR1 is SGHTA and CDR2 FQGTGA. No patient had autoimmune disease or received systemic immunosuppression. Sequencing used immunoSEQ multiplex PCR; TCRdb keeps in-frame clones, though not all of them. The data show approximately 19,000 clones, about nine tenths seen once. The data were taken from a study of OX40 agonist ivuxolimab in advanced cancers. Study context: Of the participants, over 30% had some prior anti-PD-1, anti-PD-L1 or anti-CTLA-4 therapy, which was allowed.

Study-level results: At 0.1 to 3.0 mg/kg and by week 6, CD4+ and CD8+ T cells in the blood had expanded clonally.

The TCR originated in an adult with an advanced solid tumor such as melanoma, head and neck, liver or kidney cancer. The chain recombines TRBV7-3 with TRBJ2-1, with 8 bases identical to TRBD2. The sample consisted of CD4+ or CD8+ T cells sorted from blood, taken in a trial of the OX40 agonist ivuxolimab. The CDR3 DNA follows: TGTGCCAGCAGCCTACTACGGGGGGGCCGGGATGAGCAGTTCTTC. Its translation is CASSLLRGGRDEQFF.